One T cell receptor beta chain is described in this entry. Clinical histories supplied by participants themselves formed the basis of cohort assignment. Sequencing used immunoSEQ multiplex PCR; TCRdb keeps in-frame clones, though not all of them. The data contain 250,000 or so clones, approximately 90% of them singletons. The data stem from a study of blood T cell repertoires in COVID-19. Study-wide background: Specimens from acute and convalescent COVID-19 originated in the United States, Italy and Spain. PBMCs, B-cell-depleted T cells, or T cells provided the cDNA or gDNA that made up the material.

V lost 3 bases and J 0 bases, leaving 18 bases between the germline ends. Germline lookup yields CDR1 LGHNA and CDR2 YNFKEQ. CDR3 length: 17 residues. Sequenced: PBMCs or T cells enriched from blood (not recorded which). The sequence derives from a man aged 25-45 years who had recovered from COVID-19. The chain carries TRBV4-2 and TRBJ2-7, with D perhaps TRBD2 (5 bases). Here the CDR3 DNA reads TGTGCCAGCAGCCACTATGGAGTTCGGGATGGCTCCTACGAGCAGTACTTC. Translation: CASSHYGVRDGSYEQYF.